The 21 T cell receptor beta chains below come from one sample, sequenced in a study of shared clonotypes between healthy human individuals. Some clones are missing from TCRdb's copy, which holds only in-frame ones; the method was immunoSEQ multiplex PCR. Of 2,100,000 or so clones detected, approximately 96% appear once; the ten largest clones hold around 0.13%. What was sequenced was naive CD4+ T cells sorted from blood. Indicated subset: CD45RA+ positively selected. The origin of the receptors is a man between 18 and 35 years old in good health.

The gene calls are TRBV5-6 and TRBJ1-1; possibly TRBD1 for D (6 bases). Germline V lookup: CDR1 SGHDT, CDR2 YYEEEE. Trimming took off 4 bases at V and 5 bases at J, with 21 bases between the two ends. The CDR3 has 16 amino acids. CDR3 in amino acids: CASSLPGAREGTEAFF. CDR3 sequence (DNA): TGTGCCAGCAGCCTACCGGGGGCCCGAGAGGGGACTGAAGCTTTCTTT.

CDR3 sequence: CASSLTGEVYGYTF. In DNA form, the CDR3 reads TGCGCCAGCAGCTTGACAGGGGAAGTCTATGGCTACACCTTC. The chain couples TRBV5-1 to TRBJ1-2; 7 bases map to TRBD1. J gave up 4 bases and V 1 base, and 4 bases lay outside the gene matches. This CDR3 has 14 residues. Germline loops: CDR1 SGHRS, CDR2 YFSETQ.

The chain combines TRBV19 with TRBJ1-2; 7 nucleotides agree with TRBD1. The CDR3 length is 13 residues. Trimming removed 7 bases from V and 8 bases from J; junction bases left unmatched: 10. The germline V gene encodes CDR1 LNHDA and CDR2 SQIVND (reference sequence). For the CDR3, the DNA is TGTGCCAGTACCACGGACAGGCCCCGGGGCTACACCTTC. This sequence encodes CASTTDRPRGYTF.

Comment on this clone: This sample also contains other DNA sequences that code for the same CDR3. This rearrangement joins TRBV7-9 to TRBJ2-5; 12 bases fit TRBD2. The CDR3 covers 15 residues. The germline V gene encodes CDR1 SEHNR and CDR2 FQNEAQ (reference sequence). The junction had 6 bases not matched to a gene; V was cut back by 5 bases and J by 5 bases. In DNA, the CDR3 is TGTGCCAGCAGCCTCAGACTAGCGGGAGTGGAGACCCAGTACTTC. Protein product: CASSLRLAGVETQYF. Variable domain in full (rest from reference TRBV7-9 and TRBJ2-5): DTGVSQNPRHKITKRGQNVTFRCDPISEHNRLYWYRQTLGQGPEFLTYFQNEAQLEKSRLLSDRFSAERPKGSFSTLEIQRTEQGDSAMYLCASSLRLAGVETQYFGPGTRLLVL.

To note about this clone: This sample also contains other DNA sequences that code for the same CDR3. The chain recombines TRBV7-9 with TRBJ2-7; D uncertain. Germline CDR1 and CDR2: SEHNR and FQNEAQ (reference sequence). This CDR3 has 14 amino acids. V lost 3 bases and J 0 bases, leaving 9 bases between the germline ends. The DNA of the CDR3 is TGTGCCAGCAGCTTGGGGTCTGCCTCCTACGAGCAGTACTTC. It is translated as CASSLGSASYEQYF.

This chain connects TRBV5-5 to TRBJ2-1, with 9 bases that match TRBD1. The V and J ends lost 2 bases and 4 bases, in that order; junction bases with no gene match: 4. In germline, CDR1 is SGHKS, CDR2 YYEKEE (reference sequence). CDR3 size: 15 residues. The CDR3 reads CASSLTGGLYNEQFF. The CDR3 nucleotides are TGTGCCAGCAGCTTAACAGGGGGCCTTTACAATGAGCAGTTCTTC. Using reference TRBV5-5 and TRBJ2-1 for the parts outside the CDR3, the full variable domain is DAGVTQSPTHLIKTRGQQVTLRCSPISGHKSVSWYQQVLGQGPQFIFQYYEKEERGRGNFPDRFSARQFPNYSSELNVNALLLGDSALYLCASSLTGGLYNEQFFGPGTRLTVL.

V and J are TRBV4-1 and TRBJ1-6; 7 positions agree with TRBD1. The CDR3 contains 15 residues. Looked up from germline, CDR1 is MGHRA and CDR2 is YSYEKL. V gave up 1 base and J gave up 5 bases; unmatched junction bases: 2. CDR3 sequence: CASSQGGGDNSPLHF. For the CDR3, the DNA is TGCGCCAGCAGCCAAGGAGGGGGCGATAATTCACCCCTCCACTTT.

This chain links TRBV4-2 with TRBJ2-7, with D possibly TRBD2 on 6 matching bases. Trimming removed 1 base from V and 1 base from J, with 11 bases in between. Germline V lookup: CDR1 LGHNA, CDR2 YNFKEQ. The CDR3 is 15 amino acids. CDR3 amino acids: CASSQGTTGSYEQYF. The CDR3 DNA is TGTGCCAGCAGCCAAGGGACTACGGGGTCCTACGAGCAGTACTTC.

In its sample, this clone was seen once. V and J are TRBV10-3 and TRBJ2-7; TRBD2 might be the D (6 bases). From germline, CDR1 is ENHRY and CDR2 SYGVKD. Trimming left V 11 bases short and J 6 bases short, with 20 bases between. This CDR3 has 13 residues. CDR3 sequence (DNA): TGTGCCGCTGAAGGGATGGGACTCGGCGAGCAGTACTTC. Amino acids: CAAEGMGLGEQYF.

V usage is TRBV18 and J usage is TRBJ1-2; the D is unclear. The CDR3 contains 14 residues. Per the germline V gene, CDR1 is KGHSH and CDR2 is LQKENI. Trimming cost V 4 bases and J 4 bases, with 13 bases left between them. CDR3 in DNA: TGTGCCAGCTCACTAAACACCGGGAGCTATGGCTACACCTTC. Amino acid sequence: CASSLNTGSYGYTF.

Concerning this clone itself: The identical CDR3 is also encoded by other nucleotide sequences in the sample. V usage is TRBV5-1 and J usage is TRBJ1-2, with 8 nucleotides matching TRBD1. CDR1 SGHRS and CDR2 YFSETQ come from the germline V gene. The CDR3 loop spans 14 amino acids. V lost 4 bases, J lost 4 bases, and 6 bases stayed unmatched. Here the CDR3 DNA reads TGCGCCAGCAGCGCCGGACAGGGAGGCTATGGCTACACCTTC. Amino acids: CASSAGQGGYGYTF.

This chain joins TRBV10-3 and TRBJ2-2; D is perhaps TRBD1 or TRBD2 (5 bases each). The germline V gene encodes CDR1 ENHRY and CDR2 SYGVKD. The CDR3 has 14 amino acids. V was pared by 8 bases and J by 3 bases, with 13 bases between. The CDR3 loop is CAIQAGSDTGELFF. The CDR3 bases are TGTGCCATCCAGGCAGGGAGTGACACCGGGGAGCTGTTTTTT.

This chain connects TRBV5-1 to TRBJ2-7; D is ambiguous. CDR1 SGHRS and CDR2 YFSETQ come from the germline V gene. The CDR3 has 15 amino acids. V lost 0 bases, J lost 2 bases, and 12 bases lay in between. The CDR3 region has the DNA TGCGCCAGCAGCTTGGAGCCAGGAGAGACCTACGAGCAGTACTTC. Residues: CASSLEPGETYEQYF.

The CDR3 DNA follows: TGTGCCAGCAGCTTATCGGGTTCCAGGCGGGAGAGCTCCTACAATGAGCAGTTCTTC. Protein product: CASSLSGSRRESSYNEQFF. The rearrangement uses TRBV7-9 and TRBJ2-1; 7 nucleotides match TRBD2. Germline CDR1 reads SEHNR; CDR2 reads FQNEAQ (reference sequence). The trim removed 2 bases at V and 0 bases at J, leaving 13 bases unmatched. The CDR3 runs to 19 residues.

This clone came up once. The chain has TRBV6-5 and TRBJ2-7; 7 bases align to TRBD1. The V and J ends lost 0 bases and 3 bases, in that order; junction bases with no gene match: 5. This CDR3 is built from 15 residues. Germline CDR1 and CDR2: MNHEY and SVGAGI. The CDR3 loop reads CASSYSGDSYYEQYF. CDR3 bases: TGTGCCAGCAGTTACTCGGGGGACAGTTACTACGAGCAGTACTTC.

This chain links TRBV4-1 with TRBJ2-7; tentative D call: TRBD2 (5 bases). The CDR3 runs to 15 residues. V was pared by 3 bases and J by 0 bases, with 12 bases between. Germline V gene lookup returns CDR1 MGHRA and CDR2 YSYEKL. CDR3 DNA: TGCGCCAGCAGCCAGGAAGGACTGAACTCCTACGAGCAGTACTTC. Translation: CASSQEGLNSYEQYF.

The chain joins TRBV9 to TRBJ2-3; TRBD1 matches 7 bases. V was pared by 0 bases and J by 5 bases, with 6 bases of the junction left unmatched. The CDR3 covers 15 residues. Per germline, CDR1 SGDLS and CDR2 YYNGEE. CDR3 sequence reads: CASSVETGVRDTQYF. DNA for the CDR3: TGTGCCAGCAGCGTAGAAACAGGGGTAAGAGATACGCAGTATTTT.

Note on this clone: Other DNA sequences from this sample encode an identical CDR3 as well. In DNA, the CDR3 is TGTGCCAGTAGTAAAGGACAGGGGGCCTACGAGCAGTACTTC. Translating it yields CASSKGQGAYEQYF. The chain combines TRBV19 with TRBJ2-7; the match to TRBD1 covers 10 bases. Germline lookup yields CDR1 LNHDA and CDR2 SQIVND (reference sequence). V gave up 4 bases and J gave up 2 bases; unmatched junction bases: 2. This CDR3 has 14 amino acids. Drawing the rest from reference TRBV19 and TRBJ2-7, the complete variable domain is DGGITQSPKYLFRKEGQNVTLSCEQNLNHDAMYWYRQDPGQGLRLIYYSQIVNDFQKGDIAEGYSVSREKKESFPLTVTSAQKNPTAFYLCASSKGQGAYEQYFGPGTRLTVT.

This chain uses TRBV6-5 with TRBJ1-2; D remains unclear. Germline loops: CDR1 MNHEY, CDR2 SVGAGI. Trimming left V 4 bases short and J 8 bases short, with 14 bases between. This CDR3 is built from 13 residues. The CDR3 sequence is CASSSPYGRGYTF. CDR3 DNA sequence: TGTGCCAGCAGTTCTCCATACGGGAGGGGCTACACCTTC.

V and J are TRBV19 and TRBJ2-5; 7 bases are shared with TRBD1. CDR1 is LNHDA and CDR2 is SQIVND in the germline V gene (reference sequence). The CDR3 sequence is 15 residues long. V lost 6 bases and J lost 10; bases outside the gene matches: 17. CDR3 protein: CASSDTGEPPKGQYF. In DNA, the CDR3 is TGTGCCAGTAGCGATACAGGGGAACCGCCAAAGGGCCAGTACTTC.

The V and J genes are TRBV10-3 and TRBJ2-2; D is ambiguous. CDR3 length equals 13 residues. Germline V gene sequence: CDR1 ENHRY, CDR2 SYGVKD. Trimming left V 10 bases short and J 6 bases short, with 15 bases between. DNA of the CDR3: TGTGCCACCATATCACAAATTCCCGGGGAGCTGTTTTTT. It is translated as CATISQIPGELFF.